This T cell receptor beta chain was captured by sequencing in a study of beta chain features in type 1 diabetes. Sorted CD4+ subsets: naive, central memory, regulatory, stem cell-like memory (CD45RO/CCR7/CD25/CD127/CD95/CD27 panel). All sorted populations exceeded 95% purity. Study results and caveats: Whether HLA type affects TCRB rearrangement stayed undetermined in the present work. The study notes PCR might favor shorter templates equally in patients and controls.

In the case of this clone: Its antigen remains unidentified.

Sequenced material consisted of expressed TCRB transcripts (all of the isolated RNA was reverse transcribed). The repertoire was sequenced with immunoSEQ multiplex PCR; TCRdb's copy has only in-frame clones and lacks some. The sample contains approximately 400,000 clones, less than 15% of which appear only once. CDR1 is MDHEN and CDR2 is SYDVKM in the germline V gene. The V end lost 2 bases, the J end lost 11 bases, and 6 bases lay between the germline ends. The length of the CDR3 is 11 residues. The sequencing input was naive CD4+ T cells from blood. This clonotype originated in a woman aged 18-29 years in good health. V and J are TRBV28 and TRBJ1-4; D unclear. CDR3 sequence reads: CASSLQYKLFF. The CDR3 bases are TGTGCCAGCAGTTTACAGTATAAACTGTTTTTT.